Presented here are 9 T cell receptor beta chains from one specimen sequenced in a study of T cells after yellow fever vaccination. TCRdb re-derived calls from the 5' RACE reads in MiXCR, one entry per CDR3 protein. The table includes about 500,000 distinct CDR3 sequences, 17% detected once. The sample was PBMCs, taken 5 days after the first yellow fever vaccination. These receptors all stem from a man aged 18 to 30 who received the YFV17D yellow fever vaccine.

In this sample, this clonotype turned up once. The rearrangement joins TRBV19 to TRBJ2-7, with D unresolved. This CDR3 is built from 14 residues. With 3 bases removed from V and 3 bases from J, the gap between germline ends came to 12 bases. CDR1 is LNHDA and CDR2 is SQIVND in the germline V gene (reference sequence). CDR3 bases: TGTGCCAGTAGTATCACCCCCAGTGGCTACGAGCAGTACTTC. Translated, it gives CASSITPSGYEQYF.

The V call is TRBV7-2, the J call TRBJ2-2, with D unclear. The CDR3 length is 14 residues. The germline CDR1 and CDR2 sequences are SGHTA and FQGNSA. V lost 5 bases, J lost 6 bases, and 13 bases lay in between. The CDR3: CASSPRLGAGELFF. CDR3 coding DNA: TGTGCCAGCAGCCCCCGACTCGGCGCCGGGGAGCTGTTTTTT.

This clonotype was counted a few times. This sequence joins TRBV9 and TRBJ1-2; D is perhaps TRBD1 (6 bases). Germline values: CDR1 SGDLS, CDR2 YYNGEE. The CDR3 loop spans 13 amino acids. Trimming removed 4 bases from V and 7 bases from J, with 14 bases in between. The CDR3 DNA follows: TGTGCCAGCAGCACGGGACAAACCGGTGGCTACACCTTC. Residues: CASSTGQTGGYTF.

This chain links TRBV12-3 or TRBV12-4 with TRBJ2-7; unclear D gene. Trimming removed 5 bases at V and 2 bases at J, with 7 bases between. The CDR3 is 12 residues long. The DNA of the CDR3 is TGTGCCAGCAGTCGGGCAACCTACGAGCAGTACTTC. Translating it yields CASSRATYEQYF.

This clonotype has more than one count but fewer than ten. The rearrangement uses TRBV5-1 and TRBJ2-7; 12 nucleotides match TRBD1. The CDR3 runs to 17 residues. Unmatched junction bases numbered 8, after V lost 2 bases and J lost 2 bases. Germline assignment: CDR1 SGHRS and CDR2 YFSETQ. The CDR3 protein is CASSLNPGQGATYEQYF. The CDR3 coding sequence is TGCGCCAGCAGCTTAAACCCGGGACAGGGGGCCACCTACGAGCAGTACTTC.

The CDR3 region is CSAEAWATNEKLFF. CDR3 DNA sequence: TGCAGTGCTGAAGCTTGGGCAACTAATGAAAAACTGTTTTTT. The chain is built from TRBV20-1 and TRBJ1-4, with D unresolved. The V end lost 5 bases, the J end lost 0 bases, and 10 bases lay between the germline ends. The CDR3 covers 14 residues. The V gene's germline CDR1 is DFQATT and CDR2 SNEGSKA (reference sequence).

The V and J genes are TRBV28 and TRBJ1-5, with D hard to call. V was cut by 6 bases and J by 5 bases, with 8 bases left in between. The CDR3 is 12 residues long. Germline V lookup: CDR1 MDHEN, CDR2 SYDVKM. CDR3 DNA sequence: TGTGCCAGCAGGATGAGGGATCAGCCCCAGCATTTT. This translates into CASRMRDQPQHF.

The chain has TRBV7-6 and TRBJ2-3, with D possibly matching TRBD2 (7 bases). Deletions cut 3 bases from V and 6 bases from J, with 16 bases between. The CDR3 spans 15 residues. The germline CDR1 and CDR2 sequences are SGHVS and FNYEAQ. Written as DNA, the CDR3 is TGTGCCAGCAGCTTCGGGGGGCAATCCACGGATACGCAGTATTTT. Translation gives CASSFGGQSTDTQYF.

This clonotype turned up a few times. The chain has TRBV27 and TRBJ2-3; perhaps TRBD1 as D (6 bases). Looked up from germline, CDR1 is MNHEY and CDR2 is SMNVEV (reference sequence). CDR3 size: 15 residues. Trimming left V 1 base short and J 4 bases short, with 12 bases between. This CDR3 reads CASSLYPGGADTQYF. As DNA, the CDR3 is TGTGCCAGCAGTTTATATCCTGGGGGCGCAGATACGCAGTATTTT.